Following are 32 T cell receptor beta chains from one sample sequenced in a study of HIV-infected patients and healthy controls. About 540 ng RNA was reverse transcribed with alpha and beta constant-region primers. Separate chain-specific third strand synthesis with multiplexing indices produced the alpha and beta libraries. TCRdb re-called the 5' RACE reads through MiXCR, storing one row per CDR3 protein. The data show about 13,000 distinct CDR3 sequences, 11% seen once. Whole blood was used without fractionation, so all unsorted peripheral T cells were included. The sample comprised blood. These receptors were obtained from an adult in good health.

V is TRBV7-9 and J is TRBJ2-3; D gene ambiguous. This CDR3 has 12 residues. Germline CDR1 reads SEHNR; CDR2 reads FQNEAQ (reference sequence). V was shortened by 4 bases and J by 2 bases, with 4 bases between the two germline ends. CDR3 residues: CASSSNTDTQYF. DNA for the CDR3: TGTGCCAGCAGCTCTAACACAGATACGCAGTATTTT. The variable domain in full, with the rest retrieved from reference TRBV7-9 and TRBJ2-3, is DTGVSQNPRHKITKRGQNVTFRCDPISEHNRLYWYRQTLGQGPEFLTYFQNEAQLEKSRLLSDRFSAERPKGSFSTLEIQRTEQGDSAMYLCASSSNTDTQYFGPGTRLTVL.

By its share, this clonotype is medium-sized. The chain carries TRBV20-1 and TRBJ2-7, with 7 bases lining up with TRBD2. Germline V lookup: CDR1 DFQATT, CDR2 SNEGSKA (reference sequence). V trimming: 7 bases; J trimming: 0 bases; junction bases outside the gene matches: 6. CDR3 length equals 13 residues. The CDR3 DNA is TGCAGTGTTTTACTAGCGAGCTCCTACGAGCAGTACTTC. This encodes CSVLLASSYEQYF.

In its sample, this clonotype is medium-sized. The chain couples TRBV3-1 to TRBJ2-1; D unresolved. The germline V gene has CDR1 LGHDT and CDR2 YNNKEL (reference sequence). The CDR3 totals 14 residues. The V and J ends lost 1 base and 5 bases respectively, with 9 bases between them. CDR3 DNA: TGTGCCAGCAGCCAAGGGCTAGGTAACAATGAGCAGTTCTTC. Translation gives CASSQGLGNNEQFF.

This clonotype was detected a few times. The chain employs TRBV27 and TRBJ2-3; the match to TRBD2 covers 12 bases. V lost 10 bases to trimming and J lost 5 bases; unmatched junction nucleotides: 10. Germline V gene data show CDR1 as MNHEY and CDR2 as SMNVEV (reference sequence). This CDR3 contains 15 residues. The CDR3 spells CATLRLAGELDTQYF. CDR3 nucleotide sequence: TGTGCCACGCTCCGACTAGCGGGAGAATTAGATACGCAGTATTTT.

This clonotype was detected ten times or more. V and J are TRBV7-9 and TRBJ1-1; D is unclear. Trimming pared 5 bases from V and 2 bases from J, leaving 9 bases between. The germline V gene has CDR1 SEHNR and CDR2 FQNEAQ (reference sequence). The CDR3 is 13 residues long. The CDR3 protein is CASSRRENTEAFF. DNA of the CDR3: TGTGCCAGCAGCCGTCGGGAAAACACTGAAGCTTTCTTT.

The genes are TRBV28 and TRBJ2-3; D is perhaps TRBD2 (6 bases). This CDR3 has 15 residues. Per the germline V gene, CDR1 is MDHEN and CDR2 is SYDVKM. Trimming took 3 bases from V and 3 from J, leaving 13 bases between them. This chain's CDR3 is CASSFQRRGTDTQYF. The CDR3 nucleotides are TGTGCCAGCAGTTTCCAGCGCCGGGGGACAGATACGCAGTATTTT.

The table lists this clonotype with many counts. The chain employs TRBV7-9 and TRBJ2-3, with a tentative D call TRBD1 (5 bases). The CDR3 is 13 residues long. V was shortened by 5 bases and J by 4 bases, with 10 bases between the two germline ends. CDR1 is SEHNR, CDR2 FQNEAQ, per germline (reference sequence). The CDR3 region is CASSNQGADTQYF. The CDR3 DNA reads as TGTGCCAGCAGCAATCAGGGCGCAGATACGCAGTATTTT.

This clonotype is labeled medium-sized. The gene calls are TRBV7-2 and TRBJ1-6; D uncertain. The CDR3 sequence is 15 residues long. Germline loops: CDR1 SGHTA, CDR2 FQGNSA. Trimming took off 5 bases at V and 10 bases at J, with 18 bases between the two ends. CDR3 protein: CASSRGRMLQSPLHF. The CDR3 DNA reads TGTGCCAGCAGCAGAGGGCGGATGCTCCAATCACCCCTCCACTTT.

This clonotype appeared many times. The gene calls are TRBV7-2 and TRBJ2-7, with D perhaps assigned TRBD1 or TRBD2 (5 bases each). Trimming pared 5 bases from V and 0 bases from J, leaving 20 bases between. This CDR3 has 17 amino acids. CDR1 is SGHTA, CDR2 FQGNSA, per germline. The CDR3 DNA follows: TGTGCCAGCAGCCGGATGAGGGGAGTAGAGACCTCCTACGAGCAGTACTTC. The encoded protein is CASSRMRGVETSYEQYF.

This clonotype rates as medium-sized. The chain employs TRBV29-1 and TRBJ2-1, with a weak D call TRBD2 (6 bases). CDR3 size: 15 residues. The germline V gene has CDR1 SQVTM and CDR2 ANQGSEA. Trimming shortened V by 1 base and J by 3 bases, and 13 bases separated the two germline ends. The DNA of the CDR3 is TGCAGCGTTGAAGCCCCGGGAGTGGGCTACAATGAGCAGTTCTTC. Protein sequence: CSVEAPGVGYNEQFF.

The gene calls are TRBV10-3 and TRBJ2-1; a possible D gene is TRBD2 (6 bases). CDR1 is ENHRY, CDR2 SYGVKD, per germline. CDR3 length: 13 residues. V was clipped by 9 bases and J by 5 bases, with 14 bases between them. The CDR3 DNA reads TGTGCCATAGATTTAGCGGAGGACAATGAGCAGTTCTTC. Its translation is CAIDLAEDNEQFF.

V is TRBV3-1 and J is TRBJ2-7; the match to TRBD1 covers 9 bases. This CDR3 has 14 residues. Looked up from germline, CDR1 is LGHDT and CDR2 is YNNKEL (reference sequence). V lost 5 bases to trimming and J lost 6 bases; unmatched junction nucleotides: 8. The chain's CDR3 is CASSIGTGSGEQYF. DNA for the CDR3: TGTGCCAGCAGCATCGGGACAGGGTCTGGCGAGCAGTACTTC.

This clonotype was detected only a few times. The chain couples TRBV20-1 to TRBJ1-5; D ambiguous. Trimming took off 2 bases at V and 1 base at J, with 21 bases between the two ends. The CDR3 sequence is 18 residues long. The germline gives CDR1 DFQATT, CDR2 SNEGSKA (reference sequence). The CDR3 DNA is TGCAGTGCTAGACCCCAGGAGGCAGCCCCGATGAGCAATCAGCCCCAGCATTTT. It yields the protein CSARPQEAAPMSNQPQHF.

This clonotype was picked up many times. The gene calls are TRBV7-2 and TRBJ2-7, with D unresolved. This CDR3 is 15 amino acids long. Trimming pared 2 bases from V and 3 bases from J, leaving 14 bases between. From germline, CDR1 is SGHTA and CDR2 FQGNSA. CDR3 sequence: CASSLIRAASYEQYF. CDR3 DNA: TGTGCCAGCAGCTTAATTCGCGCGGCCAGCTACGAGCAGTACTTC.

This clonotype was detected ten times or more. This chain links TRBV19 with TRBJ1-6; no clear D. The V gene lost 6 bases and the J gene lost 6 bases, with 9 bases spanning the gap. The CDR3 consists of 13 residues. Looked up from germline, CDR1 is LNHDA and CDR2 is SQIVND (reference sequence). The CDR3 DNA follows: TGTGCCAGTAGGACGAAAAGTAATTCACCCCTCCACTTT. It yields the protein CASRTKSNSPLHF.

This clonotype is labeled as medium-sized (0.01 to 0.1%). V usage is TRBV29-1 and J usage is TRBJ2-1, with D hard to call. This CDR3 contains 13 residues. Germline CDR1 SQVTM, CDR2 ANQGSEA. Trimming took 5 bases from V and 1 from J, leaving 9 bases between them. CDR3 sequence reads: CSVTGLSYNEQFF. The DNA of the CDR3 is TGCAGCGTTACCGGCCTTTCCTACAATGAGCAGTTCTTC.

This clonotype has at least ten counts. The CDR3 bases are TGCAGTGCTAGAGGTGACAGCAGGAGGGCTGAAGCTTTCTTT. Translation: CSARGDSRRAEAFF. This chain connects TRBV20-1 to TRBJ1-1, with a tentative D call TRBD1 (5 bases). V lost 1 base and J lost 6, with 15 bases in between. The CDR3 loop spans 14 amino acids. CDR1 and CDR2 (germline): DFQATT, SNEGSKA (reference sequence).

In this sample, this clonotype is medium-sized. The chain uses TRBV28 and TRBJ1-5; D may be TRBD1 (5 bases). V was cut by 4 bases and J by 6 bases, with 13 bases left in between. The CDR3 loop spans 14 amino acids. The V gene's germline CDR1 is MDHEN and CDR2 SYDVKM. CDR3 in amino acids: CASSYYGAGQPQHF. The CDR3 nucleotides read TGTGCCAGCAGTTACTACGGGGCAGGTCAGCCCCAGCATTTT.

The genes are TRBV5-4 and TRBJ2-5, with 10 bases aligning to TRBD2. Germline-derived CDR1 and CDR2 are SGHNT and YYREEE (reference sequence). The CDR3 has 15 residues. The V and J ends lost 3 bases and 2 bases, in that order; junction bases with no gene match: 4. For the CDR3, the DNA is TGTGCCAGCAGCTATAGCGGGAGGAAACAAGAGACCCAGTACTTC. This encodes CASSYSGRKQETQYF.

This clonotype appeared a few times. The chain links TRBV7-9 to TRBJ2-6; 7 bases line up with TRBD2. V lost 4 bases and J lost 0; bases outside the gene matches: 12. The CDR3 extends over 19 amino acids. The germline V gene encodes CDR1 SEHNR and CDR2 FQNEAQ (reference sequence). The CDR3 nucleotides are TGTGCCAGCAGCTCCCCCCCCCAAGGGACTATCTCTGGGGCCAACGTCCTGACTTTC. Translated: CASSSPPQGTISGANVLTF. The whole variable domain, remainder taken from reference TRBV7-9 and TRBJ2-6, is DTGVSQNPRHKITKRGQNVTFRCDPISEHNRLYWYRQTLGQGPEFLTYFQNEAQLEKSRLLSDRFSAERPKGSFSTLEIQRTEQGDSAMYLCASSSPPQGTISGANVLTFGAGSRLTVL.

By its share, this clonotype is medium-sized (0.01 to 0.1%). The chain links TRBV21-1 to TRBJ1-1. TRBV21-1 is reported as a pseudogene. The CDR3 is made up of 13 amino acids. The CDR3 loop reads CASRKRVAAEAFF. For the CDR3, the DNA is TGTGCCAGCCGCAAACGTGTCGCAGCTGAAGCTTTCTTT.

The chain joins TRBV14 to TRBJ1-3; D is unresolved. The CDR3 is 13 residues long. Looked up from germline, CDR1 is SGHDN and CDR2 is FVKESK. V shed 4 bases and J shed 9 bases, with 13 bases lying between them. CDR3 amino acids: CASSPLDTSTIYF. The CDR3 DNA sequence: TGTGCCAGCAGCCCCCTCGACACTTCCACCATATATTTT.

This clonotype has only a few counts. The CDR3 nucleotides read TGTGCCAGCACGGCAATGGGGAAGAACACTGAAGCTTTCTTT. It yields the protein CASTAMGKNTEAFF. The rearrangement links TRBV2 to TRBJ1-1; D not resolved. With 7 bases removed from V and 1 base from J, the gap between germline ends came to 13 bases. This CDR3 has 14 residues. Germline lookup yields CDR1 SNHLY and CDR2 FYNNEI.

In this sample, this clonotype turned up a few times. This sequence joins TRBV2 and TRBJ2-2, with D possibly TRBD1 on 6 matching bases. The germline V gene encodes CDR1 SNHLY and CDR2 FYNNEI. The CDR3 runs 14 residues. V gave up 2 bases and J gave up 4 bases, with 8 bases separating them. CDR3 nucleotides: TGTGCCAGCAGTGAAACAGGGCCCACCGGGGAGCTGTTTTTT. Protein product: CASSETGPTGELFF. Full variable domain (outside the CDR3, taken from reference TRBV2 and TRBJ2-2): EPEVTQTPSHQVTQMGQEVILRCVPISNHLYFYWYRQILGQKVEFLVSFYNNEISEKSEIFDDQFSVERPDGSNFTLKIRSTKLEDSAMYFCASSETGPTGELFFGEGSRLTVL.

At least ten counts were recorded for this clonotype. This chain connects TRBV5-6 to TRBJ1-1, with D unresolved. This CDR3 has 16 residues. Looked up from germline, CDR1 is SGHDT and CDR2 is YYEEEE. V was cut by 0 bases and J by 4 bases, with 16 bases left in between. As DNA, the CDR3 is TGTGCCAGCAGCTTGGTAGGACGAAAAAGGCTCACTGAAGCTTTCTTT. Translation: CASSLVGRKRLTEAFF.

By sample share, this clonotype is medium-sized. DNA of the CDR3: TGTGCCAGCAGCCGGCAGGCGGTCTATGAGCAGTACTTC. Protein: CASSRQAVYEQYF. This chain connects TRBV12-3 or TRBV12-4 to TRBJ2-7; no clear D gene. The CDR3 loop spans 13 amino acids. V lost 6 bases, J lost 7 bases, and 16 bases lay in between.

The sample holds a few counts of this clonotype. This chain connects TRBV30 to TRBJ2-7, with a tentative D call TRBD1 (6 bases). CDR3 length: 13 residues. The V gene's germline CDR1 is GTSNPN and CDR2 SVGIG (reference sequence). V was pared by 4 bases and J by 3 bases, with 13 bases between. The DNA for the CDR3 is TGTGCCTGGACGAGGGGGTTAGGCTACGAGCAGTACTTC. Its translation is CAWTRGLGYEQYF.

This clonotype was found many times. The chain uses TRBV7-2 and TRBJ2-1; no firm D call. Germline V gene lookup returns CDR1 SGHTA and CDR2 FQGNSA. The CDR3 covers 15 residues. V lost 3 bases and J lost 2, with 11 bases in between. This chain's CDR3 is CASSFLDSPYNEQFF. Here the CDR3 DNA reads TGTGCCAGCAGCTTTTTGGATTCCCCCTACAATGAGCAGTTCTTC.

This clonotype was detected many times. The chain combines TRBV29-1 with TRBJ2-4; no clear D gene. V shed 4 bases and J shed 0 bases, with 7 bases lying between them. The germline V gene has CDR1 SQVTM and CDR2 ANQGSEA. The CDR3 runs 13 residues. The CDR3 protein is CSVVTAAKNIQYF. Written as DNA, the CDR3 is TGCAGCGTTGTAACGGCAGCCAAAAACATTCAGTACTTC.

This clonotype appeared many times. The chain is built from TRBV15 and TRBJ2-1; possibly TRBD2 for D (5 bases). The CDR3 is made up of 15 amino acids. Trimming pared 0 bases from V and 4 bases from J, leaving 10 bases between. Germline CDR1 reads LNHNV; CDR2 reads YYDKDF (reference sequence). The DNA of the CDR3 is TGTGCCACCAGCAGAGATCTACCGGGATACAATGAGCAGTTCTTC. Protein sequence: CATSRDLPGYNEQFF.

This clonotype is labeled medium-sized. V is TRBV28 and J is TRBJ2-1; D is ambiguous. The CDR3 has 14 amino acids. Trimming removed 5 bases at V and 0 bases at J, with 8 bases between. Germline V gene sequence: CDR1 MDHEN, CDR2 SYDVKM. Written as DNA, the CDR3 is TGTGCCAGCAGTCCGCTTAGCTCCTACAATGAGCAGTTCTTC. This translates into CASSPLSSYNEQFF. The complete variable domain, with remaining parts taken from reference TRBV28 and TRBJ2-1, reads DVKVTQSSRYLVKRTGEKVFLECVQDMDHENMFWYRQDPGLGLRLIYFSYDVKMKEKGDIPEGYSVSREKKERFSLILESASTNQTSMYLCASSPLSSYNEQFFGPGTRLTVL.

In its sample, this clonotype ranks as medium-sized. This chain joins TRBV28 and TRBJ2-5; D is ambiguous. V was clipped by 3 bases and J by 2 bases, with 13 bases between them. The CDR3 extends over 15 amino acids. Germline loops: CDR1 MDHEN, CDR2 SYDVKM. The CDR3 region is CASSLLTGKQETQYF. Written as DNA, the CDR3 is TGTGCCAGCAGTTTGTTGACTGGGAAGCAAGAGACCCAGTACTTC.